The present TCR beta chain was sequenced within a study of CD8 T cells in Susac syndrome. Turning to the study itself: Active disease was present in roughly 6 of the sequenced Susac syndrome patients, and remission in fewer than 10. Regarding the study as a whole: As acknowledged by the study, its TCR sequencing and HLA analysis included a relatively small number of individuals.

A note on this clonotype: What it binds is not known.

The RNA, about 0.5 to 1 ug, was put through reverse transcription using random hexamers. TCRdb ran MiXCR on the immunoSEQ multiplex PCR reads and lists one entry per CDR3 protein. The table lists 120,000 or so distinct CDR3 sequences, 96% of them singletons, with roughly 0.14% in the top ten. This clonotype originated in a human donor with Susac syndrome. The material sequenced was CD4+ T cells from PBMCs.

CDR3 in DNA: TGTGCCAGCAGTTTCTTTAACGAGCAGTACTTC. Its translation: CASSFFNEQYF. The rearrangement joins TRBV28 to TRBJ2-7, with unresolved D. The V and J ends lost 3 bases and 5 bases respectively, with 5 bases between them. The CDR3 runs to 11 residues. Germline V gene sequence: CDR1 MDHEN, CDR2 SYDVKM.